This T cell receptor (beta chain) originates from a study of blood T cells in healthy people across ages. Study-level information: There was about one barcoded beta molecule captured by template switching per two T cells.

Broader study findings: The donors' CMV status was not determined, possibly confounding changes in expanded clonotypes.

A second PCR of 7 to 11 cycles used a sample-barcoded 5' primer and a J-beta primer mix. Unique molecular identifiers of 12 random nucleotides labeled each cDNA. Each CDR3 protein is one row after TCRdb ran MiXCR on the 5' RACE reads. The repertoire holds about 800,000 distinct CDR3 sequences, with about 47% as singletons. This clonotype was picked up a small number of times. No antigen is known for it. CDR3 length: 16 residues. CDR1 is LGHNA, CDR2 YNFKEQ, per germline. With 4 bases clipped from V and 3 bases from J, the junction kept 7 bases outside the gene matches. V gene TRBV4-2 combines with J gene TRBJ2-3, with 10 nucleotides matching TRBD2. Sequencing was carried out using blood. The receptor was derived from a man older than 75 in good health. The CDR3 DNA follows: TGTGCCAGCAGCCCCAGCGGGAGGGCCTTGACAGATACGCAGTATTTT. This codes for CASSPSGRALTDTQYF.